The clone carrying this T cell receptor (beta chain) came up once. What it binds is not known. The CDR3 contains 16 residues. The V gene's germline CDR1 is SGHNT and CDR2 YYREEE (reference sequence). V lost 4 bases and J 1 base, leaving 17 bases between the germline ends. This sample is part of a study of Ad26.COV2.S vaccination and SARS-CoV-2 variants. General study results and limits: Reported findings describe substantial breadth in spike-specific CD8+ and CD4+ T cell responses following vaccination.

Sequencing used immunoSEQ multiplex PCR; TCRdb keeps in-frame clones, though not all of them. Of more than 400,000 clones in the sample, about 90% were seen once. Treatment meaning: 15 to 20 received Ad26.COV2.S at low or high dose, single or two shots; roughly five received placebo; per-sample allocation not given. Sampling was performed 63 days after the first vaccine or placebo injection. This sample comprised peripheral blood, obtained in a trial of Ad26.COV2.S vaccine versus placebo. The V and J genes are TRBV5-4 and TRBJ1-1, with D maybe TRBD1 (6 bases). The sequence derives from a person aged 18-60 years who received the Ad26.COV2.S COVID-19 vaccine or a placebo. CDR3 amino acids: CASSKIIGGRNTEAFF. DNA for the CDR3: TGTGCCAGCAGCAAGATCATCGGGGGGCGGAACACTGAAGCTTTCTTT.